This T cell receptor beta chain emerged from a study of cytomegalovirus exposure and HLA in healthy donors. PCR was performed using 60 Vbeta and 13 Jbeta primers. Libraries were prepared by immunoSEQ multiplex PCR; TCRdb keeps only in-frame clonotypes and omits some of them. Among almost 95,000 clones listed, 69% were seen once. CDR1 is SSHAT, CDR2 FNYEAQ, per germline (reference sequence). The CDR3 consists of 15 residues. Turning to this clone: No antigen is known for it. The junction and the germline gene differ at one end; a read error may be behind it.

Study-level findings and limits: Reports showed the classifier diagnosing cytomegalovirus status with high specificity and sensitivity. Researchers reported in a later analysis that a missense DCLRE1C variant was tied to TCR beta V- and J-gene trimming. There were several of the most significant clusters that appeared linked to common viral pathogens in a later analysis.

The chain combines TRBV7-7 with TRBJ1-2, with 7 bases aligning to TRBD1. The receptor comes from a man aged 50 or older in good health and CMV-seronegative. Sequenced: PBMCs. DNA for the CDR3: TGTGCTAGCAGCTTAAGGGACAGAGTGAACTATGGCTACACCTTC. Its protein product is CASSLRDRVNYGYTF.